One TCR beta chain is described in this entry. No antigen is known for it. Mouse gene names and germline throughout. The sequenced fragment ends 1 residue before the CDR3 boundary, so the rest is inferred from the germline J gene. The V and J ends lost 6 bases and 0 bases respectively, with 6 bases between them. The CDR3 contains 14 residues. CDR1 and CDR2 from the germline V gene are KGHPV and FQNQEV (reference sequence). The source of the sample is a study of tissue T cells after allogeneic stem cell transplantation. Time point given: mouse harvest day 7 after allogeneic transplant. Mouse grafts combined 10^7 T-cell-depleted bone marrow cells with 10^6 splenic CD5+ T cells. B6 (H2b) cells into BALB/c (H2d) mice; tissues taken at day 7 or 14. Only in-frame clones appear in the TCRdb table, and some are missing; sequencing was by immunoSEQ multiplex PCR. The table records 7,500 to 9,000 clones, nearly 45% of them present only once.

Broader study findings: In patients and mice, blood and spleen missed much of tissue repertoire. Sampling depth was limited, and the cohort was small and clinically varied.

The sequenced sample consisted of skin. This clonotype originated in a female BALB/c mouse given C57BL/6 T cells with graft-versus-host disease after an allogeneic hematopoietic cell transplant. The chain combines TRBV26 with TRBJ1-6; D unclear. TRBJ1-6 is identified as an open reading frame with a role that is uncertain. The covered CDR3 bases are TGTGCCAGCAGAAGAAATTCCTATAATTCGCCCCTCTAC. Translation: CASRRNSYNSPLY. The complete CDR3 sequence is CASRRNSYNSPLYF.